The sample holds a few counts of the clone carrying this T cell receptor (beta chain). Its antigen is unknown. This record belongs to a study of T-cell reconstitution after alpha-beta-depleted transplantation in children. Whole-study results and caveats: It was surviving recipient T cells and thymic progenitors that gave some patients high TCRbeta diversity at day 60.

The CDR3 is made up of 12 amino acids. V was pared by 6 bases and J by 6 bases, with 8 bases of the junction left unmatched. Germline assignment: CDR1 SQVTM and CDR2 ANQGSEA. A TCRbeta library incorporating unique molecular identifiers was prepared. One entry per CDR3 protein, called by TCRdb with MiXCR from the PCR reads. Here the sample spans almost 250,000 distinct CDR3 sequences, roughly 23% being singletons. The gene calls are TRBV29-1 and TRBJ2-7, with 7 bases identical to TRBD1. The material was PBMCs, obtained before TCRalphabeta/CD19-depleted stem cell transplant. The sequence derives from a girl aged 2-10 years with Fanconi anemia, due to receive a stem cell transplant. The CDR3 loop is CSVGRQGSEQYF. Here the CDR3 DNA reads TGCAGCGTAGGAAGACAGGGTAGCGAGCAGTACTTC.